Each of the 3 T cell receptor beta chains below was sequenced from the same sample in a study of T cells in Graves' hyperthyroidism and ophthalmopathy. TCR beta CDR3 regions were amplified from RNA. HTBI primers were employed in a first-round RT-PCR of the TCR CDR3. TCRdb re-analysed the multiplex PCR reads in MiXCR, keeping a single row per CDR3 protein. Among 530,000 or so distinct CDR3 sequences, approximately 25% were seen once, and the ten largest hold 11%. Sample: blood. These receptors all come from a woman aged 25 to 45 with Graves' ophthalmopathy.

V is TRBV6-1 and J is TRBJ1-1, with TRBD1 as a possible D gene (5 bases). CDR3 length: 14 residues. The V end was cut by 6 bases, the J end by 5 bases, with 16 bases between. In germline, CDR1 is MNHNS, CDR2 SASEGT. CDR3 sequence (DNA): TGTGCCAGCAGCCCCTTTGGGGGGGGGACTGAAGCTTTCTTT. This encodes CASSPFGGGTEAFF.

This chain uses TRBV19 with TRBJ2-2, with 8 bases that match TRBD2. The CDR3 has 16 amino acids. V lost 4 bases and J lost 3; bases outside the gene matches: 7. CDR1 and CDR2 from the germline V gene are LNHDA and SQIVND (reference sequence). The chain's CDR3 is CASSRLGTRDTGELFF. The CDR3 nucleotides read TGTGCCAGTAGTAGGCTGGGGACTAGGGACACCGGGGAGCTGTTTTTT. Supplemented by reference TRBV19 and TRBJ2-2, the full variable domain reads DGGITQSPKYLFRKEGQNVTLSCEQNLNHDAMYWYRQDPGQGLRLIYYSQIVNDFQKGDIAEGYSVSREKKESFPLTVTSAQKNPTAFYLCASSRLGTRDTGELFFGEGSRLTVL.

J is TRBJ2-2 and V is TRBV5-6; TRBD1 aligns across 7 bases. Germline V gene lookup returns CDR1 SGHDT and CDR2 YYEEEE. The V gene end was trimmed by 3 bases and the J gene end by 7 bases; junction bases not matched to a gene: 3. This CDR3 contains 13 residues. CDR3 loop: CASSWAGGGELFF. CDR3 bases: TGTGCCAGCAGCTGGGCAGGGGGCGGGGAGCTGTTTTTT.